What follows describes a single T cell receptor (beta chain). Its antigen is not identified. The data originate from a study of CD8+ T cells in alopecia areata. About the study: Tofacitinib ran for 6 to 18 months before 6 months off drug. General study findings and limits: Sequences from scalp samples also cover resident alphabeta T cells of normal skin. Sharing of TCR sequences between patients (possibly for HLA-related reasons) was less clear than in mice.

In germline, CDR1 is SGHVS, CDR2 FNYEAQ. The length of the CDR3 is 15 residues. V was clipped by 4 bases and J by 5 bases, with 17 bases between them. Reverse transcribed after extraction, RNA yielded cDNA as the sequencing template. Measured with immunoSEQ multiplex PCR; TCRdb has only the in-frame clones, and not every one. Among 150,000 to 180,000 clones listed, approximately 53% were seen once. Sampling of alopecia areata patients yielded lesional scalp punch biopsies as well as peripheral blood. This receptor was obtained from a human donor with alopecia areata. The chain joins TRBV7-6 to TRBJ1-1, with no clear D. Source: CD8+ T cells sorted from blood, taken at week 0. The CDR3 here is CASSSPGPSGTEAFF. In nucleotides, the CDR3 is TGTGCCAGCAGCTCGCCGGGTCCCTCGGGGACTGAAGCTTTCTTT.